This entry is about one TCR beta chain. The antigen it recognizes is unknown. Per-nucleotide qualities are absent, and no much larger clonotype sits a single base away. The data are from a study of blood T cells in healthy people across ages (dated by TCRdb to between 2014 and 2016). Regarding the complete study: Template switching captured roughly one uniquely barcoded TCR beta cDNA molecule per two T cells in model experiments. The study measured age-related changes in TCR beta repertoire diversity using deep sequencing normalized with unique cDNA molecular identifiers. The donors were split into four age groups: young (average 16 years), middle-aged (around 40), aged (roughly 65) and long-lived (roughly 80). To avoid experimental bias, donors of different ages were distributed randomly across sequencing lanes. For two donors (one aged 18 to 30 and one aged 80 or older), the study analyzed two additional independent replicas of 1 million unique cDNA reads from the same blood draw.

Donors were around 37 systemically healthy Caucasian individuals from Russia aged roughly 6 to 100 years. Each donor gave approximately 9.3 milliliters of peripheral blood, collected into EDTA-treated Vacutainer tubes. Ficoll-Paque density-gradient centrifugation was used to isolate PBMCs, with at least 6 million obtained per sample. Trizol reagent was used to extract total RNA from the PBMCs, yielding at least 6 micrograms per sample. The percentages of naive CD45RAhigh/CD27high T cells were determined by flow cytometry on a PBMC aliquot from every donor. Paper-wide results and their limitations: Conclusive comparison of naive and antigen-experienced compartments was prevented by the profiling of bulk unsorted PBMCs. Observed TCR beta diversity per million T cells fell roughly linearly with age, and a significant reduction was already apparent by age around 36. Compared with the aged group, the long-lived group had more naive CD4+ T cells, fewer expanded clones and increased TCR diversity, a pattern suggesting age selection. Estimates of total diversity from one million sequenced T cells were regarded as lower bounds and underestimates. Because donor CMV infection status was unknown, age-related changes in expanded clonotypes were potentially confounded. A strong correlation was found between observed TCR beta diversity and the percentage of naive T cells measured by flow cytometry.

The germline V gene supplies CDR1 MNHEY and CDR2 SVGAGI. Counted from cysteine to phenylalanine, this CDR3 has 16 amino acids. The retained sequence is limited to the CDR3, 48 bases, with the frame set at the first base. The library was built by means of 5' RACE. Sequenced on an Illumina HiSeq 2500. The second PCR ran for about 6 to 11 cycles and used a J-beta primer mix along with a sample-barcoded 5' primer. A template-switch 5' adaptor carrying 12 random nucleotides introduced a unique molecular identifier onto each TCR beta cDNA molecule. Each sample yielded at least 3 million CDR3-containing paired-end reads. The Mint cDNA synthesis kit, primed by a TRBC-specific oligonucleotide, was used to synthesize first-strand cDNA from all RNA. All cDNA was treated with uracil-DNA glycosylase and then went through a first 18-cycle PCR with the universal primers M1SS and BC2_uni_R. Processing in the source paper ran as follows. For normalization, 1 million high-quality reads, each with a distinct molecular identifier, were randomly selected from each sample. Instead of being binned into consensus sequences, reads that shared molecular identifiers were thrown out. MiTCR, run with a Q25 quality threshold and the strictest error-elimination algorithm, handled CDR3 identification, clonotype clustering and error correction. A nonparametric unseen species model with Euler transformation was used to estimate lower-bound total TCR beta diversity. TCRdb ran its own pipeline on the public reads, namely fastp trimming at Q25 and MiXCR clone calling, and kept in-frame beta chains. Records with the same CDR3 protein are collapsed into one entry carrying the most frequent genes and DNA. The V and J calls reflect TCRdb's pipeline rather than the authors' work. Recorded for this sample are about 800,000 distinct CDR3 sequences; 55% to 75% of them occurred a single time. The ten largest clones add up to about 20% of the sample.

The clonotype was recovered from a man aged 30 to 45 in good health. The chain employs TRBV6-5 and TRBJ2-4, with 9 bases matching TRBD1. The J call is doubtful: the DNA matches TRBJ2-7 better. Sequencing was performed on blood. The DNA is TGTGCCAGCACCGGCGGTCGGGACAGGGCAATTCACGAGCAGTACTTC. Its protein is CASTGGRDRAIHEQYF.